Each of the 5 T cell receptor beta chains below was sequenced from the same sample in a study of STAT5B mutations in CD4+ large granular lymphocyte leukemia. Profiled with immunoSEQ multiplex PCR; TCRdb holds only in-frame clones, not every one. The sample has tens of thousands of clones, 79% seen once. Sequencing was performed on CD4+ T cells from blood buffy coats. The receptors come from a human donor in good health.

V usage is TRBV7-2 and J usage is TRBJ1-6; D remains unclear. Deletions cut 1 base from V and 9 bases from J, with 7 bases between. CDR1 is SGHTA and CDR2 is FQGNSA in the germline V gene. The CDR3 is 13 residues long. CDR3 sequence: CASSLVLFSPLHF. CDR3 DNA sequence: TGTGCCAGCAGCTTAGTCTTGTTTTCACCCCTCCACTTT.

The chain links TRBV19 to TRBJ1-1; no firm D call. CDR1 and CDR2 from the germline V gene are LNHDA and SQIVND (reference sequence). The CDR3 covers 13 residues. The ends were cut back, 1 base at V and 2 bases at J, with 5 bases in the middle. CDR3 coding DNA: TGTGCCAGTAGTATAGTTCCCAACACTGAAGCTTTCTTT. Its translation: CASSIVPNTEAFF.

The genes are TRBV28 and TRBJ2-3; 8 positions match TRBD1. The CDR3 is made up of 15 amino acids. Trimming cost V 2 bases and J 5 bases; bases outside gene matches: 6. In germline, CDR1 is MDHEN, CDR2 SYDVKM. The CDR3: CASSLLGQGKDTQYF. The CDR3 DNA is TGTGCCAGCAGTTTACTCGGACAGGGAAAAGATACGCAGTATTTT.

This clone has only one observation. The chain carries TRBV7-8 and TRBJ2-3, with 7 bases aligning to TRBD2. The CDR3 extends over 17 amino acids. Germline CDR1 reads SGHVS; CDR2 reads FQNEAQ. V gave up 6 bases and J gave up 3 bases; unmatched junction bases: 15. Here the CDR3 reads CASRDDLREYWTDTQYF. The CDR3 coding sequence is TGTGCCAGCAGAGACGACTTGCGGGAGTATTGGACAGATACGCAGTATTTT. The full variable domain, completed using reference TRBV7-8 and TRBJ2-3, is GAGVSQSPRYKVAKRGQDVALRCDPISGHVSLFWYQQALGQGPEFLTYFQNEAQLDKSGLPSDRFFAERPEGSVSTLKIQRTQQEDSAVYLCASRDDLREYWTDTQYFGPGTRLTVL.

This clone appeared a single time. The chain has TRBV19 and TRBJ2-7, with 10 bases fitting TRBD1. The V gene's germline CDR1 is LNHDA and CDR2 SQIVND (reference sequence). The ends lost 6 bases at V and 3 bases at J; junction bases unmatched: 11. The CDR3 length is 16 residues. The DNA of the CDR3 is TGTGCCAGTAGCCCTTTCGGACAGGGGGGTAACTACGAGCAGTACTTC. As protein: CASSPFGQGGNYEQYF.